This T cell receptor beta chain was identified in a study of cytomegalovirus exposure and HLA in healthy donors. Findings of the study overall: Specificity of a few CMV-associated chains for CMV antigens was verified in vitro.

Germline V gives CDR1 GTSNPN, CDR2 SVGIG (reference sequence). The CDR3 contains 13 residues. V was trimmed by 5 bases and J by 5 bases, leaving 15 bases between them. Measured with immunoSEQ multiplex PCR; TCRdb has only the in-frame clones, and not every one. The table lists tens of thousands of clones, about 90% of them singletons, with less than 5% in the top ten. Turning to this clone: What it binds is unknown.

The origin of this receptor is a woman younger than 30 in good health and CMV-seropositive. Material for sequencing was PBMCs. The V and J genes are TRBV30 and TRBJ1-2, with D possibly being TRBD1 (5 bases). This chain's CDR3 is CAWGRGVTYGYTF. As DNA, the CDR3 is TGTGCCTGGGGGCGGGGGGTTACGTATGGCTACACCTTC.